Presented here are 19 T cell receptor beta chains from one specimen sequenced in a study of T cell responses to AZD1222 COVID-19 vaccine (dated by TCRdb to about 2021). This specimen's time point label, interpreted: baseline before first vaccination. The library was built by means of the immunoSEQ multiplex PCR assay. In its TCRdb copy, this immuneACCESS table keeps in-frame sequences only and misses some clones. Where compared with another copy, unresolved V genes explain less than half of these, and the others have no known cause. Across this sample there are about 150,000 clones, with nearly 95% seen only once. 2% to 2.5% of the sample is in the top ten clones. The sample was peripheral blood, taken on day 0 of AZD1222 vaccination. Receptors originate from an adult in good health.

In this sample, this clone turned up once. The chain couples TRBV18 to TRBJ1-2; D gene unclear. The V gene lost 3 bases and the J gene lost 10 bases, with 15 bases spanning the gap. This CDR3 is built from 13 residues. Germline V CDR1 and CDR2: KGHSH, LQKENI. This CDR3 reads CASSPIAEGDYTF. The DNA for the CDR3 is TGTGCCAGCTCACCGATCGCAGAGGGTGACTACACCTTC.

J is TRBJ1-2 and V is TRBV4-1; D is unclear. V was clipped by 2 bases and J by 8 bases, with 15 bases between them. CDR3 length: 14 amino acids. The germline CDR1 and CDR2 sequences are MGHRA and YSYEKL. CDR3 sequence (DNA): TGCGCCAGCAGCCAATTAACCCAGGTGAGCGGCTACACCTTC. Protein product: CASSQLTQVSGYTF.

This CDR3 reads CASSGTGSMNTEAFF. CDR3 in DNA: TGTGCCAGCAGCGGGACAGGGAGTATGAACACTGAAGCTTTCTTT. The V call is TRBV6-6, the J call TRBJ1-1; 9 positions match TRBD1. V shed 6 bases and J 0 bases; nucleotides not matched to a gene: 5. This CDR3 is built from 15 residues. Germline V gene sequence: CDR1 MNHNY, CDR2 SVGAGI (reference sequence).

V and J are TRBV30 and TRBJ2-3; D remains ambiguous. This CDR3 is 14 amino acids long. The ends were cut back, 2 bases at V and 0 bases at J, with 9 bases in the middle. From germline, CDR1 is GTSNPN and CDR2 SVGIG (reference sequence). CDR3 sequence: CAWSRVGSTDTQYF. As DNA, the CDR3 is TGTGCCTGGAGTCGGGTCGGGAGCACAGATACGCAGTATTTT. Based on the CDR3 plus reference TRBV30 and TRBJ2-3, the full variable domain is SQTIHQWPATLVQPVGSPLSLECTVEGTSNPNLYWYRQAAGRGLQLLFYSVGIGQISSEVPQNLSASRPQDRQFILSSKKLLLSDSGFYLCAWSRVGSTDTQYFGPGTRLTVL.

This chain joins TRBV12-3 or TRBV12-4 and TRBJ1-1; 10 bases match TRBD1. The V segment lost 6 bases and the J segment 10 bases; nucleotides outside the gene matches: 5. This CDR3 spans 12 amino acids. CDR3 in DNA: TGTGCCAGCAGCAGCGGGGACAGGGGAGCTTTCTTT. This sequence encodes CASSSGDRGAFF.

The CDR3 nucleotides read TGTGCCAGCAGCTGGGACTATTCCTACGAGCAGTACTTC. Translating it yields CASSWDYSYEQYF. V is TRBV5-4 and J is TRBJ2-7; 7 nucleotides line up with TRBD2. The V gene's germline CDR1 is SGHNT and CDR2 YYREEE (reference sequence). CDR3 length: 13 amino acids. The V gene end was trimmed by 3 bases and the J gene end by 1 base; junction bases not matched to a gene: 1.

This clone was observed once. The CDR3 DNA sequence: TGTGCCAGCAGCTTAGGGACTTTGAATTCACCCCTCCACTTT. Residues: CASSLGTLNSPLHF. The chain is built from TRBV11-3 and TRBJ1-6; D gene unclear. The CDR3 has 14 residues. The V and J ends lost 1 base and 7 bases respectively, with 8 bases between them. Germline CDR1 SGHNT, CDR2 YENEEA.

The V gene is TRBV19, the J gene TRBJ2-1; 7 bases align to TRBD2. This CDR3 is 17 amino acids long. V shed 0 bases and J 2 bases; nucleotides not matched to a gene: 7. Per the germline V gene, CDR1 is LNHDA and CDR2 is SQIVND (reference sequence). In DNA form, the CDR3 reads TGTGCCAGTAGTATAGAGGTCCCGGGAGGCCCCTACAATGAGCAGTTCTTC. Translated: CASSIEVPGGPYNEQFF.

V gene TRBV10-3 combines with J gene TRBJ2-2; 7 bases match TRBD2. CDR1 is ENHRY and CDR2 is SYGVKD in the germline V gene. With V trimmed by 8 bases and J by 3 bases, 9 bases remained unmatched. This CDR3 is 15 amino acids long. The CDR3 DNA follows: TGTGCCATCTTCGCGGCGGGGGTGGACACCGGGGAGCTGTTTTTT. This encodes CAIFAAGVDTGELFF.

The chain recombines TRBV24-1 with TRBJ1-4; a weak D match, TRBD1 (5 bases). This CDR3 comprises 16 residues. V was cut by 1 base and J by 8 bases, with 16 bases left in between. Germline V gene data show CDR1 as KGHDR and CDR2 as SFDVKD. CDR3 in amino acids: CATSDFRAGTKEKLFF. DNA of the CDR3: TGTGCCACCAGTGATTTCCGGGCAGGGACCAAGGAAAAACTGTTTTTT.

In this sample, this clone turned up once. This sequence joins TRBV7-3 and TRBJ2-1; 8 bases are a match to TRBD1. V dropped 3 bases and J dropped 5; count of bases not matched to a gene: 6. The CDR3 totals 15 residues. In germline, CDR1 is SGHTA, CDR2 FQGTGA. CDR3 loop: CASSFDRGTHNEQFF. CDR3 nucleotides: TGTGCCAGCAGCTTTGACAGGGGAACCCACAATGAGCAGTTCTTC.

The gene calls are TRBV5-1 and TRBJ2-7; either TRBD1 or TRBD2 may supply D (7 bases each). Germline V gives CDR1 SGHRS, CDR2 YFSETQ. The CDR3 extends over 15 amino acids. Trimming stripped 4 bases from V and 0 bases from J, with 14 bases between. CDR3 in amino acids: CASSPQGGSSYEQYF. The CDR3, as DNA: TGCGCCAGCAGCCCCCAGGGGGGGAGCTCCTACGAGCAGTACTTC.

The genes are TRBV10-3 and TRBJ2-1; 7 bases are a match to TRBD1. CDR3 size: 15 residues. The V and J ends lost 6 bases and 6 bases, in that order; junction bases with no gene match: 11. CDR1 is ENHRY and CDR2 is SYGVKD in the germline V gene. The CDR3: CAISKTATGSNEQFF. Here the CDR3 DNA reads TGTGCCATCAGCAAGACGGCGACAGGGTCCAATGAGCAGTTCTTC.

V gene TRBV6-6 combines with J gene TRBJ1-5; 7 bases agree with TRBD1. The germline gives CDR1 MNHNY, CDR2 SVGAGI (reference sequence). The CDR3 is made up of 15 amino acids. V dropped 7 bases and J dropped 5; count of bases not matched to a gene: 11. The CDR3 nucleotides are TGTGCCAGCAACCACAGGGGCGGCGGCGATCAGCCCCAGCATTTT. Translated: CASNHRGGGDQPQHF.

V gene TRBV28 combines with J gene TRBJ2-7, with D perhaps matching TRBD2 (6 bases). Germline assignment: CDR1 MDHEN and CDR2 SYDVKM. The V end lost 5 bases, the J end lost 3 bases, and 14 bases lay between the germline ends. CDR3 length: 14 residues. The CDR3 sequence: CASSVHGTLYEQYF. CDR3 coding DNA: TGTGCCAGCAGTGTTCACGGGACTCTCTACGAGCAGTACTTC.

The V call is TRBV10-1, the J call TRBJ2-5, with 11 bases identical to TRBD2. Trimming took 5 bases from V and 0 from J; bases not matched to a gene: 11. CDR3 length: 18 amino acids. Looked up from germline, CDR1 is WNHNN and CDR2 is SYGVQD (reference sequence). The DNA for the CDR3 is TGCGCCAGCAGTAACTCCGGGACTAGCGGTCGGTACCAAGAGACCCAGTACTTC. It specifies CASSNSGTSGRYQETQYF.

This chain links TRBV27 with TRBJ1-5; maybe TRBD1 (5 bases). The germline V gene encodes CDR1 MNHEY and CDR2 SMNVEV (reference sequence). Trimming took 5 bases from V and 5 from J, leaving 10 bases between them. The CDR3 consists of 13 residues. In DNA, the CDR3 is TGTGCCAGCAGTACAGGATTCCATCAGCCCCAGCATTTT. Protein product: CASSTGFHQPQHF.

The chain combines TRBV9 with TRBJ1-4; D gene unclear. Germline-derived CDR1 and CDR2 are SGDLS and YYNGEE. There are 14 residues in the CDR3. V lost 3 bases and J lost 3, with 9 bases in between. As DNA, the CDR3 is TGTGCCAGCAGCGAACCGGGCCCTAATGAAAAACTGTTTTTT. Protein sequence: CASSEPGPNEKLFF.

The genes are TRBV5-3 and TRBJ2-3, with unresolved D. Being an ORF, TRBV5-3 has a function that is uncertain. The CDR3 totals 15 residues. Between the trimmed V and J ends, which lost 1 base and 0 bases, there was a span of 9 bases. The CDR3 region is CARSLRDTSTDTQYF. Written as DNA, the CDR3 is TGTGCCAGAAGCTTGAGGGATACTAGCACAGATACGCAGTATTTT.